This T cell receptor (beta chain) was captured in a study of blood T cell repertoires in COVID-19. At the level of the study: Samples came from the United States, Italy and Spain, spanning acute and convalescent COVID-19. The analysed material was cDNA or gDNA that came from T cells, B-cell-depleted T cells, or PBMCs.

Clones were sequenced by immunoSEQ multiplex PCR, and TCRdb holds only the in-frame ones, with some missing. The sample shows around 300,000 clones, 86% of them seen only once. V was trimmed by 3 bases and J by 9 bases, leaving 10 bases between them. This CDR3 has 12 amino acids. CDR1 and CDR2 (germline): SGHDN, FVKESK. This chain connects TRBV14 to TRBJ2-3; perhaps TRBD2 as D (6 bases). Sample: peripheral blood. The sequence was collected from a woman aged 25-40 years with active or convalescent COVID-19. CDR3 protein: CASSQAGYTQYF. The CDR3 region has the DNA TGTGCCAGCAGCCAGGCGGGATACACGCAGTATTTT.